The source of this T cell receptor beta chain is a study of STAT5B mutations in CD4+ large granular lymphocyte leukemia. General study points: Without putative leukemic clones, patient CD4-sorted repertoires remained more clonal than healthy CD4+ repertoires.

Buffy coats from healthy blood donors served as controls. A word on this clone: Antigen unknown.

The survey-level immunoSEQ assay was used. TCRdb's copy holds only in-frame clones and misses some; the assay was immunoSEQ multiplex PCR. The sample lists approximately 35,000 clones; under 80% were seen once. This TCR came from a human donor in good health. The source material was CD4+ T cells from blood buffy coats.

CDR3 DNA sequence: TGTGCCAGCTCACCTCTCGGTCGTGAGGGGCGCGGGGCCAACGTCCTGACTTTC. It yields the protein CASSPLGREGRGANVLTF. This chain links TRBV18 with TRBJ2-6; D assignment may be TRBD1 or TRBD2 (5 bases each). Germline CDR1 KGHSH, CDR2 LQKENI. The CDR3 length is 18 residues. Trimming left V 3 bases short and J 4 bases short, with 19 bases between.